Listed here are 10 T cell receptor beta chains from one sample, sequenced in a study of identical twins. TCRdb used MiXCR to reprocess the 5' RACE reads, holding one entry per CDR3 protein. Among roughly 1,500,000 distinct CDR3 sequences, about 31% were seen once, and the ten largest hold about 0.3%. Source material: cord blood. Every receptor here comes from a newborn girl in good health.

Turning to this clonotype: One junction end does not reproduce the germline sequence, and a read error may be involved. The chain uses TRBV2 and TRBJ1-2; possible D gene TRBD1, 5 bases. Germline assignment: CDR1 SNHLY and CDR2 FYNNEI. The length of the CDR3 is 13 residues. CDR3 nucleotides: TGTGCCAGCAGTGAAGGGTGGGACTATGGCCACACCTTC. Translated: CASSEGWDYGHTF.

The V and J genes are TRBV20-1 and TRBJ1-1; D remains unclear. CDR1 and CDR2 (germline): DFQATT, SNEGSKA (reference sequence). The germline V and J ends were trimmed by 8 bases and 4 bases, with 17 bases remaining between them. CDR3 length: 13 residues. This chain's CDR3 is CSPMSRTSTEAFF. CDR3 DNA sequence: TGCAGTCCGATGAGCAGGACGAGCACTGAAGCTTTCTTT.

To note about this clonotype: This probably arose from a read error, given a far larger clone one base away. The chain employs TRBV4-1 and TRBJ2-7; possibly TRBD2 for D (6 bases). In germline, CDR1 is MGHRA, CDR2 YSYEKL. The V and J ends lost 2 bases and 0 bases respectively, with 8 bases between them. The CDR3 length is 14 residues. The CDR3 here is CASSQPGSSYEQYF. CDR3 DNA: TGCGCCAGCAGCCAACCCGGGAGCTCCTACGAGCAGTACTTC.

The chain couples TRBV4-1 to TRBJ2-7; D possibly corresponds to TRBD2 (5 bases). The V gene's germline CDR1 is MGHRA and CDR2 YSYEKL. The CDR3 extends over 14 amino acids. Trimming stripped 1 base from V and 2 bases from J, with 9 bases between. Written as DNA, the CDR3 is TGCGCCAGCAGCCAAGCGGGGTTCCCCTACGAGCAGTACTTC. Translating it yields CASSQAGFPYEQYF.

J is TRBJ2-1 and V is TRBV20-1; 7 positions match TRBD2. Germline assignment: CDR1 DFQATT and CDR2 SNEGSKA (reference sequence). The CDR3 covers 15 residues. V shed 3 bases, J shed 5 bases, and the junction held 10 bases outside the gene matches. The CDR3 region is CSASSLASGHNEQFF. For the CDR3, the DNA is TGCAGTGCTAGCTCTTTGGCTAGCGGACACAATGAGCAGTTCTTC.

The J gene is TRBJ2-3, the V gene TRBV4-1; D gene ambiguous. Germline V gene sequence: CDR1 MGHRA, CDR2 YSYEKL. V gave up 1 base and J gave up 1 base, with 12 bases separating them. The CDR3 loop spans 16 amino acids. Written as DNA, the CDR3 is TGCGCCAGCAGCCAAGTCCTTCTAAGGGGCACAGATACGCAGTATTTT. This gives the protein CASSQVLLRGTDTQYF.

The V gene is TRBV20-1, the J gene TRBJ1-5; 7 bases agree with TRBD1. Trimming cost V 0 bases and J 4 bases; bases outside gene matches: 12. Germline loops: CDR1 DFQATT, CDR2 SNEGSKA (reference sequence). CDR3 size: 17 residues. The CDR3 loop is CSARDLDRDLPNQPQHF. CDR3 DNA: TGCAGTGCTAGAGACCTTGACAGGGACCTACCTAATCAGCCCCAGCATTTT.

This clonotype was picked up a small number of times. V and J are TRBV12-3 or TRBV12-4 and TRBJ1-2, with TRBD1 identical over 10 bases. Trimming took 7 bases from V and 7 from J; bases not matched to a gene: 9. The CDR3 runs 14 residues. CDR3 protein: CASTAQGQGVGYTF. CDR3 nucleotides: TGTGCCAGCACCGCTCAAGGACAGGGGGTTGGCTACACCTTC.

The chain combines TRBV14 with TRBJ2-2, with no clear D. The CDR3 has 13 residues. Germline loops: CDR1 SGHDN, CDR2 FVKESK. With 7 bases removed from V and 4 bases from J, the gap between germline ends came to 10 bases. The CDR3 reads CASTSLGTGELFF. As DNA, the CDR3 is TGTGCCAGCACGTCTTTGGGCACCGGGGAGCTGTTTTTT.

This chain connects TRBV14 to TRBJ2-5, with D unclear. The DNA end lines up better with TRBJ2-7; the J call may be wrong. Germline CDR1 is SGHDN and CDR2 is FVKESK. This CDR3 is built from 15 residues. The CDR3 DNA is TGTGCCAGCAGCCAAGTGAGAGACACGCTCAACGAGCAGTACTTC. This codes for CASSQVRDTLNEQYF.